The T cell receptor beta chain described here comes from a study of blood T cells in healthy people across ages. Next came a second PCR, run for about 6 to 11 cycles, which used a sample-barcoded 5' primer along with a J-beta primer mix. Each CDR3 protein is one row after TCRdb ran MiXCR on the 5' RACE reads. The sample shows approximately 1.5 million distinct CDR3 sequences, about 45% of them seen only once. CDR1 is SGHAT, CDR2 FQNNGV, per germline. V lost 5 bases, J lost 1 base, and 17 bases lay in between. The CDR3 is made up of 16 amino acids. The material sequenced was blood. The chain uses TRBV11-2 and TRBJ1-1; D might be TRBD1 (5 bases). The clonotype comes from a woman aged 18-30 years in good health. In DNA form, the CDR3 reads TGTGCCAGCAGCGGTATTGGGGCCAGATGGAACACTGAAGCTTTCTTT. Amino acids: CASSGIGARWNTEAFF.